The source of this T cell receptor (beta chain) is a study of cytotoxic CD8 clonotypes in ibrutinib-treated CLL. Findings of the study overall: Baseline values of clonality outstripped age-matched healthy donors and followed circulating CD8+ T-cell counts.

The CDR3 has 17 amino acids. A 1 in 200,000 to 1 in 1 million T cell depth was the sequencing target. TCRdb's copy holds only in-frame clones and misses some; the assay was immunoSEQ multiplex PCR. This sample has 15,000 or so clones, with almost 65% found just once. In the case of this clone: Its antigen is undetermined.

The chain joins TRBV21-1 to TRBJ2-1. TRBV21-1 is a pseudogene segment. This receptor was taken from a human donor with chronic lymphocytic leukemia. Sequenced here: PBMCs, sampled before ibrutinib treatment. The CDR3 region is CASSKPGPGNPYNEQFF. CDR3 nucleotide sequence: TGTGCCAGCAGCAAACCGGGACCCGGCAACCCTTACAATGAGCAGTTCTTC.